Below, one TCR beta chain is given with its context. The cohort comprised adults aged about 18 to 100 years residing in about two dozen US areas. Cohorts were based on clinical histories the participants reported. The data originate from a study of blood T cell repertoires in COVID-19. The germline CDR1 and CDR2 sequences are LGHNT and FRNRAP. Trimming left V 1 base short and J 4 bases short, with 5 bases between. This CDR3 is 13 amino acids long. The repertoire was sequenced with immunoSEQ multiplex PCR; TCRdb's copy has only in-frame clones and lacks some. The repertoire has roughly 300,000 clones, 70% to 90% of them found once; the top ten carry 4.5% to 7%.

The sample consisted of PBMCs or T cells enriched from blood (not recorded which). The receptor comes from a woman younger than 45 who had recovered from COVID-19. The rearrangement links TRBV12-5 to TRBJ1-3; no reliable D call. CDR3 in DNA: TGTGCTAGTGGTTTGGGGCTGGGAAACACCATATATTTT. It codes for CASGLGLGNTIYF. Looking up the rest from reference TRBV12-5 and TRBJ1-3 gives the full variable domain: DARVTQTPRHKVTEMGQEVTMRCQPILGHNTVFWYRQTMMQGLELLAYFRNRAPLDDSGMPKDRFSAEMPDATLATLKIQPSEPRDSAVYFCASGLGLGNTIYFGEGSWLTVV.